This T cell receptor beta chain was identified during a study of OX40 agonist ivuxolimab in advanced cancers. Looking at the study overall: Ivuxolimab, an antibody acting as an agonist of OX40 (CD134), was used to treat patients. The diagnoses of dose-escalation patients were hepatocellular carcinoma, melanoma, renal cell or head and neck cancer. Each patient was given ivuxolimab into a vein every 2 weeks, at 0.01 to 10 mg/kg.

Autoimmune disease history or systemic immunosuppression meant exclusion. Profiling relied on immunoSEQ multiplex PCR, and the TCRdb table lists in-frame clones only, not all of them. The table records tens of thousands of clones, over 75% of them present only once. The CDR3 sequence is 14 residues long. CDR1 LNHDA and CDR2 SQIVND come from the germline V gene (reference sequence). The V end was cut by 7 bases, the J end by 1 base, with 14 bases between. This receptor was taken from an adult with an advanced solid tumor such as melanoma, head and neck, liver or kidney cancer. The specimen was CD4+ or CD8+ T cells sorted from blood, collected in a trial of the OX40 agonist ivuxolimab. The V gene is TRBV19, the J gene TRBJ2-7; D is possibly TRBD2 (5 bases). The CDR3 bases are TGTGCCAGTACCCGAGGTCGGGATTCCTACGAGCAGTACTTC. Translation: CASTRGRDSYEQYF.